This T cell receptor (beta chain) is drawn from a study of early T cells in non-severe SARS-CoV-2 infection. TCRdb fed the 5' RACE reads into MiXCR, producing one record per CDR3 protein. The repertoire holds 100,000 or so distinct CDR3 sequences, with 16% as singletons. The receptor comes from an adult who was a healthcare worker with PCR-confirmed SARS-CoV-2 infection or an uninfected control (not recorded which). The sequenced sample was whole blood, obtained at baseline.

The CDR3 reads CASGGSYEQYF. For the CDR3, the DNA is TGTGCCAGCGGCGGCTCCTACGAGCAGTACTTC. The rearrangement joins TRBV28 to TRBJ2-7; D gene uncertain. CDR1 MDHEN and CDR2 SYDVKM come from the germline V gene. The ends were cut back, 8 bases at V and 0 bases at J, with 5 bases in the middle. CDR3 length: 11 residues.